This T cell receptor beta chain was identified during a study of CD8 T cells in Susac syndrome. With random hexamers, reverse transcription was performed on roughly 0.5 to 1 ug of RNA. TCRdb reprocessed the immunoSEQ multiplex PCR reads via MiXCR and lists one record per CDR3 protein. This sample carries about 76,000 distinct CDR3 sequences, 93% of them seen once, and the ten largest clones take 0.35% to 0.55%. This sequence was found in a human donor with Susac syndrome. The sequencing input was CD8+ T cells from PBMCs.

CDR3 amino acids: CASSPLPIVWQFF. The CDR3 nucleotides read TGTGCCAGCAGCCCCCTGCCTATTGTTTGGCAGTTCTTC. This chain uses TRBV4-2 with TRBJ2-1; D gene unclear. CDR1 and CDR2 (germline): LGHNA, YNFKEQ. Deletions cut 4 bases from V and 12 bases from J, with 16 bases between. The length of the CDR3 is 13 residues.